This entry describes one T cell receptor beta chain. Clones were sequenced by immunoSEQ multiplex PCR, and TCRdb holds only the in-frame ones, with some missing. The sample lists approximately 230,000 clones, roughly 90% occurring once. The germline V gene encodes CDR1 LGHDT and CDR2 YNNKEL (reference sequence). The CDR3 is 15 amino acids. With 3 bases clipped from V and 8 bases from J, the junction kept 9 bases outside the gene matches. The sample belongs to a study of blood T cell repertoires in COVID-19. The chain employs TRBV3-1 (or the pseudogene TRBV3-2) and TRBJ2-1; TRBD2 agrees at 8 bases. The receptor was derived from a young woman with acute COVID-19. The source material was PBMCs or T cells enriched from blood (not recorded which). CDR3 protein: CASSQRTSPGYEQFF. The CDR3, as DNA: TGTGCCAGCAGCCAGCGGACTAGCCCGGGGTATGAGCAGTTCTTC.